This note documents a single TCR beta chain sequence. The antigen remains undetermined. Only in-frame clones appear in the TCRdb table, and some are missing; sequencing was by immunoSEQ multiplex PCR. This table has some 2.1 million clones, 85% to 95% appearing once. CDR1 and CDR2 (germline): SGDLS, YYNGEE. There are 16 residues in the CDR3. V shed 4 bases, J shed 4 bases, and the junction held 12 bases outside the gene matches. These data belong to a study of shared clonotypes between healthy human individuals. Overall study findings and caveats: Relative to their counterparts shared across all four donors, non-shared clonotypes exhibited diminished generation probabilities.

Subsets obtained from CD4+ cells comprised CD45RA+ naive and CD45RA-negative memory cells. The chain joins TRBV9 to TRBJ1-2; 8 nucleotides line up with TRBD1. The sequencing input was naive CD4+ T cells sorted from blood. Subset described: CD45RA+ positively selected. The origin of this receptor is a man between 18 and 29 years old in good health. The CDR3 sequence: CASSRDRGQGFYGYTF. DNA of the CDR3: TGTGCCAGCAGCCGGGACCGCGGACAGGGATTCTATGGCTACACCTTC.